The 21 T cell receptor beta chains below all came from one sample that was sequenced in a study of blood T cell repertoires in COVID-19. The method was immunoSEQ multiplex PCR; TCRdb's version includes in-frame clones alone and lacks a portion of them. The sample has nearly 250,000 clones, almost 85% seen once. Material: peripheral blood. The origin of the receptors is a woman of 80 years or more with acute or convalescent COVID-19.

The rearrangement uses TRBV18 and TRBJ1-2; D may be TRBD1 (5 bases). The CDR3 length is 11 residues. Trimming stripped 3 bases from V and 10 bases from J, with 9 bases between. Germline loops: CDR1 KGHSH, CDR2 LQKENI. CDR3 protein: CASSPGLNYTF. CDR3 in DNA: TGTGCCAGCTCACCGGGACTCAACTACACCTTC.

V and J are TRBV6-5 and TRBJ1-1, with a weak D call TRBD1 (5 bases). V was cut by 0 bases and J by 11 bases, with 19 bases left in between. Germline CDR1 and CDR2: MNHEY and SVGAGI. The CDR3 has 15 residues. In DNA form, the CDR3 reads TGTGCCAGCAGTTACTCTGTTGGGGGGGGTAGTATGGCTTTCTTT. It yields the protein CASSYSVGGGSMAFF.

The chain combines TRBV27 with TRBJ2-7, with TRBD1 matching over 9 bases. The CDR3 totals 21 residues. With 0 bases clipped from V and 1 base from J, the junction kept 19 bases outside the gene matches. Germline CDR1 MNHEY, CDR2 SMNVEV (reference sequence). As DNA, the CDR3 is TGTGCCAGCAGTTTATCGAAGCTAAGAGGACAGGGGAGGGGGGTTTCCTACGAGCAGTACTTC. Translating gives CASSLSKLRGQGRGVSYEQYF.

The genes are TRBV7-2 and TRBJ2-1; 10 bases line up with TRBD2. The CDR3 runs 15 residues. Germline lookup yields CDR1 SGHTA and CDR2 FQGNSA. V shed 2 bases, J shed 6 bases, and the junction held 4 bases outside the gene matches. CDR3 DNA sequence: TGTGCCAGCAGCTTACGAATAGCGGGGGGCAATGAGCAGTTCTTC. Encoded protein: CASSLRIAGGNEQFF.

J is TRBJ1-1 and V is TRBV19; D remains ambiguous. Germline CDR1 reads LNHDA; CDR2 reads SQIVND (reference sequence). The ends were cut back, 1 base at V and 11 bases at J, with 11 bases in the middle. The CDR3 length is 12 residues. The CDR3, as DNA: TGTGCCAGTAGTATAGTTGAGGGAGCGGCTTTCTTT. It yields the protein CASSIVEGAAFF.

The chain links TRBV5-1 to TRBJ1-6; 9 bases are a match to TRBD1. Trimming took 4 bases from V and 0 from J; bases not matched to a gene: 11. The CDR3 has 19 amino acids. Germline CDR1 is SGHRS and CDR2 is YFSETQ. The CDR3 bases are TGCGCCAGCAGCGGAGGGACAGGGATCGTAAGCTCCTATAATTCACCCCTCCACTTT. Its protein product is CASSGGTGIVSSYNSPLHF.

This clone was counted only a few times. The rearrangement joins TRBV7-9 to TRBJ1-3; perhaps TRBD1 as D (6 bases). This CDR3 comprises 17 residues. The V end lost 4 bases, the J end lost 7 bases, and 23 bases lay between the germline ends. Germline lookup yields CDR1 SEHNR and CDR2 FQNEAQ (reference sequence). CDR3 in DNA: TGTGCCAGCAGCTCATATGGAGCAGGCCAGGGGATGAACACCATATATTTT. Its translation: CASSSYGAGQGMNTIYF.

The chain joins TRBV7-2 to TRBJ2-3; 11 bases are a match to TRBD1. The V gene end was trimmed by 4 bases and the J gene end by 0 bases; junction bases not matched to a gene: 3. The CDR3 has 16 residues. Germline values: CDR1 SGHTA, CDR2 FQGNSA. As DNA, the CDR3 is TGTGCCAGCAGCTCGGGACAGGGGGGGAGCACAGATACGCAGTATTTT. The encoded protein is CASSSGQGGSTDTQYF.

The CDR3 sequence is CASSPDRPGMGEAFF. CDR3 in DNA: TGTGCCAGCTCACCAGACCGCCCAGGGATGGGTGAAGCTTTCTTT. The chain employs TRBV18 and TRBJ1-1; TRBD1 might be the D (5 bases). From germline, CDR1 is KGHSH and CDR2 LQKENI. Trimming cost V 2 bases and J 7 bases, with 17 bases left between them. This CDR3 spans 15 amino acids.

The CDR3 spells CASSIIGQAGNYGYTF. As DNA, the CDR3 is TGTGCCAGTAGTATCATCGGACAGGCCGGTAACTATGGCTACACCTTC. The chain couples TRBV19 to TRBJ1-2; 7 positions match TRBD1. The CDR3 runs to 16 residues. V shed 3 bases and J 1 base; nucleotides not matched to a gene: 8. The germline V gene encodes CDR1 LNHDA and CDR2 SQIVND (reference sequence).

Of note for this clone: At the DNA level, this CDR3 is encoded by other sequences in the same sample as well. The rearrangement links TRBV30 to TRBJ2-7; 8 bases are shared with TRBD2. CDR3 size: 14 residues. Germline assignment: CDR1 GTSNPN and CDR2 SVGIG (reference sequence). Germline trimming cut 0 bases from V and 0 bases from J; bases unmatched to any gene: 1. This CDR3 is CAWSVLADSYEQYF. CDR3 nucleotide sequence: TGTGCCTGGAGTGTACTAGCGGACTCCTACGAGCAGTACTTC.

This chain joins TRBV6-2 or TRBV6-3 and TRBJ2-6; D call uncertain. V lost 2 bases and J lost 0, with 5 bases in between. This CDR3 comprises 15 residues. Germline CDR1 reads MNHEY; CDR2 reads SVGEGT. The CDR3 spells CASSYLISGANVLTF. The CDR3 coding sequence is TGTGCCAGCAGTTACCTAATCTCTGGGGCCAACGTCCTGACTTTC.

The genes are TRBV7-6 and TRBJ2-1; TRBD2 matches 9 bases. The germline gives CDR1 SGHVS, CDR2 FNYEAQ. After removal of 5 bases from V and 8 bases from J, the junction contained 19 bases not matched to a gene. CDR3 size: 18 residues. Here the CDR3 DNA reads TGTGCCAGCAGCGTGGACGGCGGGGGGGCCAGGTCCTCCGATGAGCAGTTCTTC. Its protein product is CASSVDGGGARSSDEQFF.

The chain recombines TRBV12-3 or TRBV12-4 with TRBJ2-5; the D is unclear. This CDR3 has 13 amino acids. Trimming removed 3 bases from V and 2 bases from J, with 7 bases in between. The DNA of the CDR3 is TGTGCCAGCAGTTTGCACAGACAAGAGACCCAGTACTTC. Translation: CASSLHRQETQYF.

The chain couples TRBV5-1 to TRBJ2-3; 7 bases line up with TRBD1. The CDR3 is 14 amino acids. With 4 bases clipped from V and 4 bases from J, the junction kept 6 bases outside the gene matches. The germline gives CDR1 SGHRS, CDR2 YFSETQ. The DNA for the CDR3 is TGCGCCAGCAGCCCCCGACAGGGCCCAGATACGCAGTATTTT. Translated, it gives CASSPRQGPDTQYF.

The chain carries TRBV28 and TRBJ1-4; D gene unclear. The V end was cut by 2 bases, the J end by 5 bases, with 6 bases between. This CDR3 comprises 13 residues. From germline, CDR1 is MDHEN and CDR2 SYDVKM. The CDR3 here is CASSLNGNEKLFF. The DNA for the CDR3 is TGTGCCAGCAGTTTAAATGGCAATGAAAAACTGTTTTTT.

J is TRBJ2-5 and V is TRBV3-1 (or the pseudogene TRBV3-2), with TRBD1 matching over 10 bases. This CDR3 has 20 amino acids. The trim removed 0 bases at V and 1 base at J, leaving 14 bases unmatched. Germline V lookup: CDR1 LGHDT, CDR2 YNNKEL (reference sequence). DNA of the CDR3: TGTGCCAGCAGCCAAGAGAGGGACCGGGACAGGGGCCGCTTCCAAGAGACCCAGTACTTC. It yields the protein CASSQERDRDRGRFQETQYF.

The V and J genes are TRBV5-4 and TRBJ1-6, with 7 bases matching TRBD1. CDR3 length: 18 residues. CDR1 is SGHNT and CDR2 is YYREEE in the germline V gene (reference sequence). Losses at the gene ends were 2 bases for V and 0 bases for J; bases not matched to a gene: 8. The CDR3: CASSFGARQGSYNSPLHF. The CDR3 DNA reads TGTGCCAGCAGCTTTGGGGCCCGACAGGGCTCCTATAATTCACCCCTCCACTTT. Variable domain in full (rest from reference TRBV5-4 and TRBJ1-6): ETGVTQSPTHLIKTRGQQVTLRCSSQSGHNTVSWYQQALGQGPQFIFQYYREEENGRGNFPPRFSGLQFPNYSSELNVNALELDDSALYLCASSFGARQGSYNSPLHFGNGTRLTVT.

The rearrangement joins TRBV2 to TRBJ1-3; D is undetermined. CDR1 is SNHLY and CDR2 is FYNNEI in the germline V gene. The CDR3 consists of 16 residues. With 1 base removed from V and 0 bases from J, the gap between germline ends came to 10 bases. CDR3 nucleotide sequence: TGTGCCAGCAGTGAAGGGGCAGGCCACTCTGGAAACACCATATATTTT. Translated: CASSEGAGHSGNTIYF.

The chain uses TRBV5-4 and TRBJ2-5; the match to TRBD2 covers 7 bases. The CDR3 covers 14 residues. V gave up 5 bases and J gave up 0 bases; unmatched junction bases: 4. Germline lookup yields CDR1 SGHNT and CDR2 YYREEE (reference sequence). Here the CDR3 reads CASRLTSDQETQYF. CDR3 coding DNA: TGTGCCAGCAGACTTACTAGCGACCAAGAGACCCAGTACTTC.

The chain links TRBV27 to TRBJ1-6, with 8 bases matching TRBD1. J gave up 5 bases and V 4 bases, and 1 base lay outside the gene matches. The CDR3 loop spans 14 amino acids. CDR1 MNHEY and CDR2 SMNVEV come from the germline V gene (reference sequence). The CDR3 nucleotides are TGTGCCAGCAGTTCGGACAGGGATAATTCACCCCTCCACTTT. It yields the protein CASSSDRDNSPLHF.